This T cell receptor (beta chain) was identified during a study of T cells in localized non-small cell lung cancer. Trimming removed 2 bases from V and 10 bases from J, with 6 bases in between. Germline CDR1 reads MDHEN; CDR2 reads SYDVKM. This CDR3 region has 12 residues. Assay: immunoSEQ multiplex PCR; the TCRdb copy retains only in-frame clones and omits some. The repertoire includes more than 45,000 clones, around 86% of them detected once, and about 2.5% sits in the top ten. Study-level results: The greatest T cell clonality was found in uninvolved adjacent lung (higher than in tumor).

This clone was counted a few times. Antigen unknown. The chain has TRBV28 and TRBJ1-6; D is unresolved. This receptor was obtained from a man between 40 and 70 years old with stage II lung adenocarcinoma. The sample here was PBMCs, taken before any cancer treatment. CDR3 bases: TGTGCCAGCAGTTTAGCGGGGTCACCCCTCCACTTT. Protein sequence: CASSLAGSPLHF.